A single sample is the source of the 21 T cell receptor beta chains below, sequenced in a study of blood T cells in healthy people across ages. Primed by a sample-barcoded 5' primer and a J-beta primer mix, a second PCR proceeded for 7 to 11 cycles. One entry per CDR3 protein, called by TCRdb with MiXCR from the 5' RACE reads. The profile shows roughly 800,000 distinct CDR3 sequences, about 34% of them singletons. Sequencing was done on a sample of blood. The receptors stem from a man younger than 35 in good health.

This clonotype occurred a few times. V gene TRBV7-2 combines with J gene TRBJ2-7; D is possibly TRBD1 (6 bases). Germline CDR1 reads SGHTA; CDR2 reads FQGNSA. V lost 6 bases and J 4 bases, leaving 16 bases between the germline ends. The CDR3 has 14 amino acids. The CDR3 loop is CASRYPGEKYEQYF. The CDR3, as DNA: TGTGCCAGCAGGTACCCAGGGGAAAAGTACGAGCAGTACTTC.

Remarks on this clonotype: One junction end does not reproduce the germline sequence, and a read error may be involved. The chain carries TRBV9 and TRBJ2-7, with 8 nucleotides matching TRBD1. Germline V gene sequence: CDR1 SGDLS, CDR2 YYNGEE. This CDR3 has 15 amino acids. The CDR3 region has the DNA TGTGCCAGCAGCGTAGGGGCGGACAGGGCCTATGAGCAGTACTTC. This gives the protein CASSVGADRAYEQYF.

Concerning this clonotype: A much larger clone lies a single base off, so this may be a read error. V is TRBV7-2 and J is TRBJ2-1; the D gene is possibly TRBD1 (6 bases). The CDR3 is 17 residues long. Germline lookup yields CDR1 SGHTA and CDR2 FQGNSA. Written as DNA, the CDR3 is TGTGCCGGCAGCTCAAGAGGTCCGTGGACAGAGTACAATGAGCAGTTCTTC. Protein product: CAGSSRGPWTEYNEQFF.

The chain links TRBV7-6 to TRBJ2-3; 7 bases align to TRBD2. CDR1 SGHVS and CDR2 FNYEAQ come from the germline V gene. J gave up 2 bases and V 5 bases, and 10 bases lay outside the gene matches. This CDR3 contains 16 residues. Here the CDR3 DNA reads TGTGCCAGCAGCATAGGGGACGGGGGGATCACAGATACGCAGTATTTT. Translating gives CASSIGDGGITDTQYF.

This clonotype was picked up a small number of times. This sequence joins TRBV20-1 and TRBJ1-2, with TRBD1 as a possible D gene (5 bases). V lost 5 bases to trimming and J lost 4 bases, with 17 bases between them. CDR1 is DFQATT, CDR2 SNEGSKA, per germline (reference sequence). This CDR3 has 14 amino acids. The CDR3 loop reads CSASTQVATYGYTF. CDR3 nucleotides: TGCAGTGCTTCAACACAGGTTGCTACCTATGGCTACACCTTC.

Of note for this clonotype: At one end the junction does not follow the germline gene, possibly because of a read error. V is TRBV7-7 and J is TRBJ2-1, with 10 bases lining up with TRBD2. The CDR3 sequence is 14 residues long. CDR1 and CDR2 from the germline V gene are SSHAT and FNYEAQ (reference sequence). In nucleotides, the CDR3 is TGTGCTAGCAGCCTTAGCGGGGGGACCTTTGAGCAGTTCTTC. This codes for CASSLSGGTFEQFF.

As for this clonotype: No conserved phenylalanine or tryptophan is present at the end of the CDR3, so a read error is the likely explanation. The chain employs TRBV2 and TRBJ2-2, with D perhaps matching TRBD1 or TRBD2 (6 bases each). Trimming shortened V by 5 bases and J by 6 bases, and 16 bases separated the two germline ends. The CDR3 spans 15 residues. Germline V gene lookup returns CDR1 SNHLY and CDR2 FYNNEI. The CDR3 sequence is CASSNREVNSGELFL. As DNA, the CDR3 is TGTGCCAGCAGTAACAGGGAGGTCAACTCCGGGGAGCTGTTTCTT.

This chain joins TRBV28 and TRBJ2-7, with 8 bases fitting TRBD2. Germline CDR1 MDHEN, CDR2 SYDVKM. V was clipped by 4 bases and J by 2 bases; unmatched bases: 7. The CDR3 is 15 residues long. CDR3 protein: CASSSPGAGAYEQYF. The CDR3 DNA sequence: TGTGCCAGCAGTTCCCCAGGAGCGGGGGCCTACGAGCAGTACTTC.

The chain joins TRBV2 to TRBJ1-2, with TRBD1 as a possible D gene (5 bases). This CDR3 spans 15 amino acids. The germline V and J ends were trimmed by 6 bases and 7 bases, with 21 bases remaining between them. Per the germline V gene, CDR1 is SNHLY and CDR2 is FYNNEI. CDR3 nucleotides: TGTGCCAGCAGCGAGTGGACATTCCGGGCCGGTGGCTACACCTTC. Its protein is CASSEWTFRAGGYTF.

J is TRBJ2-2 and V is TRBV20-1, with D perhaps matching TRBD1 (5 bases). The V gene's germline CDR1 is DFQATT and CDR2 SNEGSKA (reference sequence). Trimming removed 5 bases at V and 3 bases at J, with 7 bases between. The CDR3 totals 12 residues. CDR3 DNA: TGCAGTGCTCCAGGGTACACCGGGGAGCTGTTTTTT. Translated, it gives CSAPGYTGELFF.

J is TRBJ2-2 and V is TRBV4-1, with TRBD1 matching over 9 bases. The J segment lost 8 bases and the V segment lost 4 bases, leaving 11 bases of the junction unmatched. Looked up from germline, CDR1 is MGHRA and CDR2 is YSYEKL. The CDR3 contains 16 residues. This CDR3 is CASSPRGQGHSGELFF. Written as DNA, the CDR3 is TGCGCCAGCAGCCCTCGGGGACAGGGACATTCTGGGGAGCTGTTTTTT.

With respect to this clonotype: One junction end disagrees with the germline gene, perhaps due to a read error. V and J are TRBV3-1 and TRBJ2-7; D perhaps matches TRBD2 (5 bases). CDR3 length: 13 amino acids. CDR1 and CDR2 (germline): LGHDT, YNNKEL (reference sequence). The CDR3 bases are TGTGCCGGCAGCCAAGGCGGACTCCAAGCTCAGTACTTC. Translation gives CAGSQGGLQAQYF.

V usage is TRBV3-1 and J usage is TRBJ1-5, with no clear D. V was trimmed by 4 bases and J by 0 bases, leaving 10 bases between them. The CDR3 sequence is 15 residues long. Germline V gives CDR1 LGHDT, CDR2 YNNKEL (reference sequence). CDR3: CASSLATDSNQPQHF. The CDR3 region has the DNA TGTGCCAGCAGCCTAGCGACGGATAGCAATCAGCCCCAGCATTTT.

On this clonotype: This clone may be a read error of a much larger clone one base away. This chain links TRBV6-2 or TRBV6-3 with TRBJ2-7; D may match TRBD1 or TRBD2 (5 bases each). The end of the DNA aligns better with TRBJ2-5, so the J call may be wrong. The CDR3 runs 15 residues. CDR1 and CDR2 (germline): MNHEY, SVGEGT. The CDR3 region is CASSYLGEIEETQYF. The CDR3, as DNA: TGTGCCAGCAGTTACTTGGGGGAAATCGAAGAGACCCAGTACTTC.

V usage is TRBV12-3 or TRBV12-4 and J usage is TRBJ1-2, with D hard to call. The length of the CDR3 is 14 residues. V lost 5 bases to trimming and J lost 6 bases, with 16 bases between them. The CDR3 spells CASSLGLVWNGYTF. The CDR3 DNA reads TGTGCCAGCAGTCTCGGCTTGGTTTGGAATGGCTACACCTTC.

The J gene is TRBJ2-1, the V gene TRBV2; D is uncertain. CDR1 SNHLY and CDR2 FYNNEI come from the germline V gene. CDR3 size: 12 residues. V was pared by 4 bases and J by 6 bases, with 7 bases between. CDR3 in amino acids: CASSGVPNEQFF. CDR3 sequence (DNA): TGTGCCAGCAGTGGGGTTCCCAATGAGCAGTTCTTC.

J is TRBJ2-3 and V is TRBV3-1, with TRBD2 matching 11 bases. CDR1 is LGHDT, CDR2 YNNKEL, per germline (reference sequence). The V segment lost 1 base and the J segment 7 bases; nucleotides outside the gene matches: 10. The CDR3 extends over 17 amino acids. The CDR3 DNA reads as TGTGCCAGCAGCCAAGGGAGACTAGCGGGGATCGGCAATACGCAGTATTTT. It encodes CASSQGRLAGIGNTQYF.

This clonotype came up many times. The rearrangement links TRBV12-3 or TRBV12-4 to TRBJ2-3, with 9 bases fitting TRBD2. This CDR3 has 16 amino acids. V trimming: 5 bases; J trimming: 0 bases; junction bases outside the gene matches: 6. The CDR3 reads CASSPLLAGSTDTQYF. The CDR3 DNA sequence: TGTGCCAGCAGTCCCCTACTAGCGGGTAGCACAGATACGCAGTATTTT.

This clonotype was observed a single time. One end of the junction is discordant with germline, which a read error may explain. This chain links TRBV5-1 with TRBJ2-1, with 12 bases aligning to TRBD1. Germline CDR1 SGHRS, CDR2 YFSETQ. The CDR3 is 15 amino acids. CDR3 DNA: TGCGCCAGCAGCCCCGCCGGGACAGGGGGCAATGGGCAGTTCTTC. Its translation: CASSPAGTGGNGQFF.

This clonotype was detected a few times. This chain uses TRBV6-2 or TRBV6-3 with TRBJ2-1; D remains unclear. The CDR3 contains 16 residues. Trimming took 0 bases from V and 6 from J, leaving 15 bases between them. Looked up from germline, CDR1 is MNHEY and CDR2 is SVGEGT. The CDR3 DNA sequence: TGTGCCAGCAGTTACTCGAGTGTTCCGGGCTCCAATGAGCAGTTCTTC. This gives the protein CASSYSSVPGSNEQFF.

This clonotype was picked up many times. The CDR3 sequence: CASSVAGTGKSNEQFF. DNA of the CDR3: TGTGCCAGCAGCGTAGCCGGGACAGGGAAGTCCAATGAGCAGTTCTTC. The rearrangement uses TRBV9 and TRBJ2-1, with TRBD1 identical over 9 bases. The CDR3 runs to 16 residues. V lost 0 bases to trimming and J lost 6 bases; unmatched junction nucleotides: 7. Germline V CDR1 and CDR2: SGDLS, YYNGEE.